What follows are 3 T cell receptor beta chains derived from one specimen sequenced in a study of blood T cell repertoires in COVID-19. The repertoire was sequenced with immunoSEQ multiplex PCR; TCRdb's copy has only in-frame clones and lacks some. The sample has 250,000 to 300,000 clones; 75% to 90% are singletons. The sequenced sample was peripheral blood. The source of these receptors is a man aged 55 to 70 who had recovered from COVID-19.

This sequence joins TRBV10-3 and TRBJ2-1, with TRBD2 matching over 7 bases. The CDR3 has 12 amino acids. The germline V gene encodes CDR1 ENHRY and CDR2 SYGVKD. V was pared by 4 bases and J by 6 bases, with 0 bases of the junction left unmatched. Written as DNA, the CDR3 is TGTGCCATCAGTGCTAGCGGCAATGAGCAGTTCTTC. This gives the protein CAISASGNEQFF.

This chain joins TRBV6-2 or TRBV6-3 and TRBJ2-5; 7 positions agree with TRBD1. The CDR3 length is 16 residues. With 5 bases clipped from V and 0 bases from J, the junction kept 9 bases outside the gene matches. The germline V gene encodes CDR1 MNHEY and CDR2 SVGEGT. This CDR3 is CASSTDRVGYQETQYF. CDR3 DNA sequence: TGTGCCAGCAGTACCGACAGGGTAGGATACCAAGAGACCCAGTACTTC.

As DNA, the CDR3 is TGTGCCAGCAGTTTAGGGGGGACAGGGCAGAATGAGCAGTTCTTC. Translation: CASSLGGTGQNEQFF. The chain links TRBV28 to TRBJ2-1; 9 nucleotides match TRBD1. The J segment lost 7 bases and the V segment lost 2 bases, leaving 6 bases of the junction unmatched. CDR1 MDHEN and CDR2 SYDVKM come from the germline V gene. The CDR3 covers 15 residues.